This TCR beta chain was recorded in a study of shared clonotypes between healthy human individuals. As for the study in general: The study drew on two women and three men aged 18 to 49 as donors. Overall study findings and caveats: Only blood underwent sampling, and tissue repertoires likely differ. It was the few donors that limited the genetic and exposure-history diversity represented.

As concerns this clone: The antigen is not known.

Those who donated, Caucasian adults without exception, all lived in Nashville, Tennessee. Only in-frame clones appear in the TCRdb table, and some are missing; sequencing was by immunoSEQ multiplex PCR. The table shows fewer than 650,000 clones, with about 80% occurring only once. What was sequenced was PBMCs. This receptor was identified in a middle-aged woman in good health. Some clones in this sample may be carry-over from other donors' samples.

CDR3 protein: CASRTTGASSPLHF. The CDR3 coding sequence is TGTGCCAGCAGGACCACAGGGGCTAGCTCACCCCTCCACTTT. The chain uses TRBV6-1 and TRBJ1-6; 7 nucleotides line up with TRBD1. This CDR3 comprises 14 residues. The V gene end was trimmed by 6 bases and the J gene end by 10 bases; junction bases not matched to a gene: 9. Per germline, CDR1 MNHNS and CDR2 SASEGT.